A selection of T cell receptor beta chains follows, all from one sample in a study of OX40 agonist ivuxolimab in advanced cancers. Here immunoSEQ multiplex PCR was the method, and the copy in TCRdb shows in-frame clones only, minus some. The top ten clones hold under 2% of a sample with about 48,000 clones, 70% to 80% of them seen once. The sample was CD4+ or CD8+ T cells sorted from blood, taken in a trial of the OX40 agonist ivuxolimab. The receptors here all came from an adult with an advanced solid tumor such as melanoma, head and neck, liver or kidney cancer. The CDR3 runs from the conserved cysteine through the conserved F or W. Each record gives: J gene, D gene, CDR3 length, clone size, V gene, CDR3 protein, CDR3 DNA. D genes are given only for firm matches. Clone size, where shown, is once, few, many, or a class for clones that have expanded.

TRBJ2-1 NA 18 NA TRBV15 CATSRDIPQGPVYNEQFF TGTGCCACCAGCAGAGATATTCCCCAAGGACCAGTCTACAATGAGCAGTTCTTC
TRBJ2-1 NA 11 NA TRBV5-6 CASSLHGEQFF TGTGCCAGCAGCTTGCACGGTGAGCAGTTCTTC
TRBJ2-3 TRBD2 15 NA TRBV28 CASSSVSGGAATQYF TGTGCCAGCAGTTCCGTTAGCGGGGGGGCCGCTACGCAGTATTTT
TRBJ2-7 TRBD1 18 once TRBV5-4 CASSGGQGAVSGIYEQYF TGTGCCAGCAGCGGCGGACAGGGGGCAGTTAGCGGGATCTACGAGCAGTACTTC
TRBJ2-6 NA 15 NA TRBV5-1 CASTPGALGANVLTF TGCGCCAGCACCCCGGGGGCTCTGGGGGCCAACGTCCTGACTTTC
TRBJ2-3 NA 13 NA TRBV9 CASSVGVTDTQYF TGTGCCAGCAGCGTAGGGGTCACAGATACGCAGTATTTT
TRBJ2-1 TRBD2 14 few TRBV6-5 CASRGLAGPNEQFF TGTGCCAGCAGAGGACTAGCGGGACCCAATGAGCAGTTCTTC
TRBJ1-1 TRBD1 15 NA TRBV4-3 CASSQVTGAISEAFF TGCGCCAGCAGCCAAGTTACAGGGGCGATTTCTGAAGCTTTCTTT
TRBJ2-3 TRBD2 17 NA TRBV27 CASSFDGAGGPRDTQYF TGTGCCAGCAGTTTTGACGGTGCGGGGGGGCCCCGGGATACGCAGTATTTT
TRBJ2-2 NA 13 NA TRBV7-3 CASSPGGTGELFF TGTGCCAGCAGCCCCGGGGGCACCGGGGAGCTGTTTTTT
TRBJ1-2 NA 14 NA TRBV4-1 CASSQAEGSYGYTF TGCGCCAGCAGCCAAGCGGAGGGAAGCTATGGCTACACCTTC
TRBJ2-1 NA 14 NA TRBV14 CASSHQGRGYLQFF TGTGCCAGCAGCCATCAGGGTCGTGGGTACTTGCAGTTCTTC
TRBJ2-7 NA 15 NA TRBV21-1 CASSDRDRDTYEQYF TGTGCCAGCAGCGACCGGGACAGGGATACCTACGAGCAGTACTTC
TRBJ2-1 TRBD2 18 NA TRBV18 CASSPRITSGESYNEQFF TGTGCCAGCTCACCACGTATTACTAGCGGGGAATCCTACAATGAGCAGTTCTTC
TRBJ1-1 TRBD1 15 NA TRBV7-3 CASSPSGGVNTEAFF TGTGCCAGCAGCCCTTCAGGGGGAGTGAACACTGAAGCTTTCTTT
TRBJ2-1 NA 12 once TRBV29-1 CSVEDSYNEQFF TGCAGCGTTGAAGATAGCTACAATGAGCAGTTCTTC
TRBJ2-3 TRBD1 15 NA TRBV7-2 CASSLKQGSLDTQYF TGTGCCAGCAGCTTAAAACAGGGGAGTCTAGATACGCAGTATTTT
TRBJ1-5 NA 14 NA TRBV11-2 CASSPASRNQPQHF TGTGCCAGCAGCCCGGCCAGTCGCAATCAGCCCCAGCATTTT
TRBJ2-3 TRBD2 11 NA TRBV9 CASSAGGTQYF TGTGCCAGCAGCGCGGGGGGTACGCAGTATTTT
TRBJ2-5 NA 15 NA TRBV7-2 CASSLVSGNGETQYF TGTGCCAGCAGCTTAGTTTCTGGTAACGGGGAGACCCAGTACTTC
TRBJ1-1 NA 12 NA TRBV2 CASSRLNTEAFF TGTGCCAGTTCCCGCCTTAACACTGAAGCTTTCTTT
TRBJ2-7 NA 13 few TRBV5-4 CASSPAPWGEQYF TGTGCCAGCAGCCCAGCACCCTGGGGAGAGCAGTACTTC
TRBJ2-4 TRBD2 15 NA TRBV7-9 CASSVTGTSGDIQYF TGTGCCAGCAGCGTAACCGGGACTAGCGGGGACATTCAGTACTTC
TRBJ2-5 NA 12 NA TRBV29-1 CSGGNMQETQYF TGCAGCGGGGGGAACATGCAAGAGACCCAGTACTTC
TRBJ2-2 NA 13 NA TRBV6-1 CASSDPNTGELFF TGTGCCAGCAGTGACCCGAACACCGGGGAGCTGTTTTTT
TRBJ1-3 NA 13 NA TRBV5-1 CASSSDSGNTIYF TGCGCCAGCAGCTCGGACTCTGGAAACACCATATATTTT
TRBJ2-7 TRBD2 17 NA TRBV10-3 CAISGSITGTSGREQYF TGTGCCATCAGTGGCTCAATCACCGGGACTAGCGGGCGGGAGCAGTACTTC
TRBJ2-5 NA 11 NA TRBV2 CASRELETQYF TGTGCCAGCAGGGAGTTGGAGACCCAGTACTTC
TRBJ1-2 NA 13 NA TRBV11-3 CASRSDSSYGYTF TGTGCCAGCAGGTCGGACAGCAGTTATGGCTACACCTTC
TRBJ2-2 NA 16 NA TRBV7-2 CASSLAGTANTGELFF TGTGCCAGCAGCTTAGCGGGGACGGCTAACACCGGGGAGCTGTTTTTT
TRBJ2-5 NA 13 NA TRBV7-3 CASSMQATETQYF TGTGCCAGCAGCATGCAGGCCACGGAGACCCAGTACTTC
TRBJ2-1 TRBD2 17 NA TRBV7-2 CASSTSGGAGSYNEQFF TGTGCCAGCAGCACTAGCGGGGGGGCAGGCTCCTACAATGAGCAGTTCTTC
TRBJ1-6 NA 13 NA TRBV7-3 CASSLRWDSPLHF TGTGCCAGCAGCTTAAGGTGGGATTCACCCCTCCACTTT
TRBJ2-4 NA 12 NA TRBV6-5 CASMADKNIQYF TGTGCCAGCATGGCAGATAAAAACATTCAGTACTTC
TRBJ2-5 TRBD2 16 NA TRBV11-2 CASSLGAAGGRETQYF TGTGCCAGCAGCTTGGGTGCGGCGGGAGGCAGAGAGACCCAGTACTTC
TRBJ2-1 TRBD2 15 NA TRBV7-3 CASSLTSGGANEQFF TGTGCCAGCAGCTTAACTAGCGGGGGGGCTAATGAGCAGTTCTTC
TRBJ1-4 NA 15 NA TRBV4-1 CASSQQGTLNEKLFF TGCGCCAGCAGCCAACAGGGGACTCTTAATGAAAAACTGTTTTTT
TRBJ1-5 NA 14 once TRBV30 CAWSGGGGGQPQHF TGTGCCTGGAGTGGCGGCGGGGGCGGGCAGCCCCAGCATTTT
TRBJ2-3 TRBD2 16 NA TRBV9 CASSPPGSGRRDTQYF TGTGCCAGCAGCCCCCCCGGTAGCGGGAGGCGGGATACGCAGTATTTT
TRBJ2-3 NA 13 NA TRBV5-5 CASSPMGADTQYF TGTGCCAGCAGCCCGATGGGAGCAGATACGCAGTATTTT
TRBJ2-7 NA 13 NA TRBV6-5 CASSRESRYEQYF TGTGCCAGCAGTAGGGAGAGTCGGTACGAGCAGTACTTC
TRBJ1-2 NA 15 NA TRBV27 CASSTNNRYLYGYTF TGTGCCAGCAGTACGAATAACAGGTACCTCTATGGCTACACCTTC
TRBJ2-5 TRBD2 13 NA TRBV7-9 CASSMTSGETQYF TGTGCCAGCAGCATGACTAGCGGAGAGACCCAGTACTTC
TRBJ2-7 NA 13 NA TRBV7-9 CASSKDGPYEQYF TGTGCCAGCAGCAAGGACGGCCCCTACGAGCAGTACTTC
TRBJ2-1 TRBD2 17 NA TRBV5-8 CASSGPGTSGLLREQFF TGTGCCAGCAGCGGACCCGGGACTAGCGGACTCCTCCGTGAGCAGTTCTTC
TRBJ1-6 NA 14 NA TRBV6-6 CASRTGTQGLSLHF TGTGCCAGCAGAACCGGGACGCAAGGTTTATCCCTCCACTTT